Each of the 25 T cell receptor beta chains below was sequenced from the same sample in a study of T cell responses to AZD1222 COVID-19 vaccine. Clones were read by immunoSEQ multiplex PCR, and TCRdb kept only the in-frame ones, dropping some. This sample carries roughly 110,000 clones, around 93% of them seen once, and the ten largest clones take 8% to 9.5%. This sample comprised peripheral blood, obtained 28 days after the second AZD1222 dose. Receptors originate from an adult who received the AZD1222 COVID-19 vaccine.

The chain employs TRBV19 and TRBJ1-2, with 12 bases fitting TRBD1. This CDR3 comprises 15 residues. From germline, CDR1 is LNHDA and CDR2 SQIVND (reference sequence). The V segment lost 4 bases and the J segment 8 bases; nucleotides outside the gene matches: 8. This CDR3 reads CASSTTGQGAGGYTF. The CDR3 DNA sequence: TGTGCCAGTAGTACTACGGGACAGGGGGCTGGAGGCTACACCTTC.

The V and J genes are TRBV2 and TRBJ1-1; unclear D gene. The V gene's germline CDR1 is SNHLY and CDR2 FYNNEI. Trimming removed 7 bases at V and 4 bases at J, with 7 bases between. CDR3 size: 11 residues. CDR3 nucleotides: TGTGCCAGCACAGTCGGCACTGAAGCTTTCTTT. This encodes CASTVGTEAFF.

The genes are TRBV5-5 and TRBJ1-5, with unresolved D. The CDR3 contains 15 residues. Germline CDR1 is SGHKS and CDR2 is YYEKEE (reference sequence). V lost 0 bases to trimming and J lost 2 bases, with 9 bases between them. The CDR3 DNA is TGTGCCAGCAGCTTGGACCCCGGAGGCAATCAGCCCCAGCATTTT. Residues: CASSLDPGGNQPQHF.

The chain links TRBV5-6 to TRBJ1-2; a weak D match, TRBD1 (6 bases). CDR3 length equals 13 residues. Trimming removed 0 bases from V and 8 bases from J, with 11 bases in between. Germline-derived CDR1 and CDR2 are SGHDT and YYEEEE. CDR3 sequence (DNA): TGTGCCAGCAGCTTGGACAGGGTAAACGGCTACACCTTC. This encodes CASSLDRVNGYTF.

DNA for the CDR3: TGTGCCAGCAGCTTGGGGGCAGGGGTAGGGCAAGAGACCCAGTACTTC. It encodes CASSLGAGVGQETQYF. J is TRBJ2-5 and V is TRBV5-4, with D possibly matching TRBD1 (6 bases). The V end was cut by 0 bases, the J end by 2 bases, with 14 bases between. This CDR3 is built from 16 residues. Germline assignment: CDR1 SGHNT and CDR2 YYREEE (reference sequence). The variable domain in full, completed from reference TRBV5-4 and TRBJ2-5, reads ETGVTQSPTHLIKTRGQQVTLRCSSQSGHNTVSWYQQALGQGPQFIFQYYREEENGRGNFPPRFSGLQFPNYSSELNVNALELDDSALYLCASSLGAGVGQETQYFGPGTRLLVL.

The V and J genes are TRBV5-5 and TRBJ2-1; D is perhaps TRBD1 or TRBD2 (7 bases each). The V and J ends lost 3 bases and 13 bases respectively, with 23 bases between them. CDR3 length: 15 amino acids. Per the germline V gene, CDR1 is SGHKS and CDR2 is YYEKEE (reference sequence). The CDR3 bases are TGTGCCAGCAGCTGGACAGGAGCAGAGCGGGACGGACAGTTCTTC. Its protein product is CASSWTGAERDGQFF.

The chain has TRBV9 and TRBJ1-1; D perhaps matches TRBD1 (6 bases). This CDR3 has 15 residues. The ends were cut back, 3 bases at V and 1 base at J, with 13 bases in the middle. Per the germline V gene, CDR1 is SGDLS and CDR2 is YYNGEE. The CDR3 bases are TGTGCCAGCAGCGAGGAGATAGGGGGGAACACTGAAGCTTTCTTT. Protein: CASSEEIGGNTEAFF. The full variable domain, with the rest looked up from reference TRBV9 and TRBJ1-1, is DSGVTQTPKHLITATGQRVTLRCSPRSGDLSVYWYQQSLDQGLQFLIQYYNGEERAKGNILERFSAQQFPDLHSELNLSSLELGDSALYFCASSEEIGGNTEAFFGQGTRLTVV.

The chain carries TRBV15 and TRBJ2-7, with D maybe TRBD2 (5 bases). Between the trimmed V and J ends, which lost 0 bases and 0 bases, there was a span of 12 bases. CDR3 length: 16 amino acids. Per germline, CDR1 LNHNV and CDR2 YYDKDF (reference sequence). The CDR3 DNA follows: TGTGCCACCAGCAGAGAAGGTGGACTGGGCTCCTACGAGCAGTACTTC. It translates to CATSREGGLGSYEQYF. Based on the CDR3 plus reference TRBV15 and TRBJ2-7, the full variable domain is DAMVIQNPRYQVTQFGKPVTLSCSQTLNHNVMYWYQQKSSQAPKLLFHYYDKDFNNEADTPDNFQSRRPNTSFCFLDIRSPGLGDTAMYLCATSREGGLGSYEQYFGPGTRLTVT.

This chain uses TRBV7-9 with TRBJ2-7; no clear D. Trimming took off 5 bases at V and 7 bases at J, with 18 bases between the two ends. In germline, CDR1 is SEHNR, CDR2 FQNEAQ (reference sequence). The CDR3 spans 14 residues. DNA of the CDR3: TGTGCCAGCAGCCCAACTAAGGATACGAGGGAGCAGTACTTC. It yields the protein CASSPTKDTREQYF.

The chain is built from TRBV28 and TRBJ2-5; D may be TRBD2 (6 bases). This CDR3 is built from 15 residues. Germline CDR1 is MDHEN and CDR2 is SYDVKM. V was clipped by 3 bases and J by 1 base, with 12 bases between them. For the CDR3, the DNA is TGTGCCAGCAGTTTCCCGGGCGGGGCCCAAGAGACCCAGTACTTC. This codes for CASSFPGGAQETQYF.

The chain combines TRBV28 with TRBJ1-6, with D unclear. This CDR3 spans 14 amino acids. Germline lookup yields CDR1 MDHEN and CDR2 SYDVKM. The V gene lost 4 bases and the J gene lost 0 bases, with 4 bases spanning the gap. The CDR3 spells CASSSSSYNSPLHF. Written as DNA, the CDR3 is TGTGCCAGCAGTTCTAGCTCCTATAATTCACCCCTCCACTTT.

The chain couples TRBV7-3 to TRBJ2-1; D gene ambiguous. V was pared by 5 bases and J by 6 bases, with 14 bases between. The CDR3 extends over 14 amino acids. The germline V gene has CDR1 SGHTA and CDR2 FQGTGA. As DNA, the CDR3 is TGTGCCAGCAGCCCCCGAGGCTCGGTCAATGAGCAGTTCTTC. This encodes CASSPRGSVNEQFF.

The chain links TRBV7-9 to TRBJ1-2; D unclear. From germline, CDR1 is SEHNR and CDR2 FQNEAQ (reference sequence). The CDR3 contains 12 residues. V lost 4 bases to trimming and J lost 2 bases, with 5 bases between them. This CDR3 is CASSSENYGYTF. In DNA, the CDR3 is TGTGCCAGCAGCTCAGAAAACTATGGCTACACCTTC. The full variable domain, with the rest looked up from reference TRBV7-9 and TRBJ1-2, is DTGVSQNPRHKITKRGQNVTFRCDPISEHNRLYWYRQTLGQGPEFLTYFQNEAQLEKSRLLSDRFSAERPKGSFSTLEIQRTEQGDSAMYLCASSSENYGYTFGSGTRLTVV.

The chain employs TRBV6-5 and TRBJ2-5; D gene unclear. Trimming removed 7 bases at V and 4 bases at J, with 13 bases between. Germline V gene lookup returns CDR1 MNHEY and CDR2 SVGAGI. There are 13 residues in the CDR3. Here the CDR3 reads CASNTHGRETQYF. The CDR3 DNA reads TGTGCCAGCAATACACACGGGCGAGAGACCCAGTACTTC.

The V and J genes are TRBV28 and TRBJ2-2, with 8 bases matching TRBD1. Germline lookup yields CDR1 MDHEN and CDR2 SYDVKM. The CDR3 loop spans 15 amino acids. J gave up 4 bases and V 3 bases, and 4 bases lay outside the gene matches. CDR3: CASSFQGAVTGELFF. CDR3 nucleotides: TGTGCCAGCAGTTTCCAGGGGGCGGTCACCGGGGAGCTGTTTTTT.

The chain combines TRBV15 with TRBJ1-6; no clear D gene. CDR3 length: 17 amino acids. V lost 0 bases and J lost 7, with 16 bases in between. Germline V CDR1 and CDR2: LNHNV, YYDKDF (reference sequence). CDR3 loop: CATSRDLPGLLNSPLHF. CDR3 sequence (DNA): TGTGCCACCAGCAGAGATTTACCCGGACTTCTAAATTCACCCCTCCACTTT. The whole variable domain, filled in from reference TRBV15 and TRBJ1-6, reads DAMVIQNPRYQVTQFGKPVTLSCSQTLNHNVMYWYQQKSSQAPKLLFHYYDKDFNNEADTPDNFQSRRPNTSFCFLDIRSPGLGDTAMYLCATSRDLPGLLNSPLHFGNGTRLTVT.

The rearrangement uses TRBV7-8 and TRBJ1-1; TRBD1 might be the D (6 bases). Trimming took 3 bases from V and 1 from J, leaving 9 bases between them. Germline values: CDR1 SGHVS, CDR2 FQNEAQ. CDR3 size: 14 residues. CDR3 region: CASSLGGWNTEAFF. The CDR3 coding sequence is TGTGCCAGCAGCTTGGGGGGCTGGAACACTGAAGCTTTCTTT. The complete variable domain, with remaining parts taken from reference TRBV7-8 and TRBJ1-1, reads GAGVSQSPRYKVAKRGQDVALRCDPISGHVSLFWYQQALGQGPEFLTYFQNEAQLDKSGLPSDRFFAERPEGSVSTLKIQRTQQEDSAVYLCASSLGGWNTEAFFGQGTRLTVV.

This chain joins TRBV7-9 and TRBJ2-1; 10 bases match TRBD2. The length of the CDR3 is 19 residues. Germline V gene sequence: CDR1 SEHNR, CDR2 FQNEAQ (reference sequence). The V and J ends lost 3 bases and 1 base, in that order; junction bases with no gene match: 12. CDR3 sequence reads: CASSFPASGGPLSYNEQFF. In nucleotides, the CDR3 is TGTGCCAGCAGCTTTCCCGCTAGCGGGGGCCCATTATCCTACAATGAGCAGTTCTTC.

For the CDR3, the DNA is TGCGCCAGCAGCCAGGGACTAGCTGAAAAGACCCAGTACTTC. Translating it yields CASSQGLAEKTQYF. The rearrangement joins TRBV4-3 to TRBJ2-5, with 9 bases lining up with TRBD2. Trimming removed 3 bases from V and 6 bases from J; junction bases left unmatched: 5. The CDR3 sequence is 14 residues long. Germline V lookup: CDR1 LGHNA, CDR2 YSLEER.

The chain combines TRBV27 with TRBJ2-5; the D gene is possibly TRBD2 (7 bases). Germline lookup yields CDR1 MNHEY and CDR2 SMNVEV (reference sequence). There are 13 residues in the CDR3. V lost 2 bases, J lost 8 bases, and 12 bases lay in between. CDR3 loop: CASSLNGGPTQYF. CDR3 coding DNA: TGTGCCAGCAGTTTAAACGGGGGGCCCACCCAGTACTTC.

The chain employs TRBV19 and TRBJ2-1; tentative D call: TRBD2 (5 bases). The CDR3 extends over 14 amino acids. The ends were cut back, 7 bases at V and 2 bases at J, with 12 bases in the middle. Germline CDR1 is LNHDA and CDR2 is SQIVND (reference sequence). This CDR3 is CASTVGGTYNEQFF. In DNA form, the CDR3 reads TGTGCCAGTACAGTAGGAGGCACCTACAATGAGCAGTTCTTC. Looking up the rest from reference TRBV19 and TRBJ2-1 gives the full variable domain: DGGITQSPKYLFRKEGQNVTLSCEQNLNHDAMYWYRQDPGQGLRLIYYSQIVNDFQKGDIAEGYSVSREKKESFPLTVTSAQKNPTAFYLCASTVGGTYNEQFFGPGTRLTVL.

The rearrangement uses TRBV6-1 and TRBJ1-2; D unresolved. V lost 2 bases to trimming and J lost 2 bases, with 9 bases between them. Germline lookup yields CDR1 MNHNS and CDR2 SASEGT. The CDR3 is made up of 14 amino acids. The CDR3 sequence is CASSEQSVNYGYTF. The CDR3 bases are TGTGCCAGCAGTGAACAATCGGTAAACTATGGCTACACCTTC.

This chain connects TRBV19 to TRBJ2-7; 8 nucleotides agree with TRBD1. Germline V gives CDR1 LNHDA, CDR2 SQIVND (reference sequence). CDR3 length equals 16 residues. V lost 6 bases and J lost 4; bases outside the gene matches: 14. Here the CDR3 DNA reads TGTGCCAGTAGAGTTACTGGAGGGACAGGAATATACGAGCAGTACTTC. This codes for CASRVTGGTGIYEQYF.

This clone was observed a single time. The V gene is TRBV10-3, the J gene TRBJ2-7, with D maybe TRBD1 (6 bases). This CDR3 spans 10 amino acids. The germline gives CDR1 ENHRY, CDR2 SYGVKD. DNA of the CDR3: TGTCAGGGGCCTAACTACGAGCAGTACTTC. Its translation: CQGPNYEQYF.

This clone has more than one count but fewer than ten. The rearrangement uses TRBV10-2 and TRBJ2-5; no clear D. V was cut by 4 bases and J by 1 base, with 7 bases left in between. Germline CDR1 is WSHSY and CDR2 is SAAADI. CDR3 length: 13 residues. In DNA, the CDR3 is TGCGCCAGCAGTGGTTACAGCCAAGAGACCCAGTACTTC. Encoded protein: CASSGYSQETQYF.